This TCR beta chain was observed in a study of T cells in Graves' hyperthyroidism and ophthalmopathy. Amplification of TCR beta CDR3 regions was performed using RNA transcripts as template. Initially, a first-round RT-PCR of the TCR CDR3 employed the HTBI primer set. One entry per CDR3 protein results from TCRdb running MiXCR on the multiplex PCR reads. In the table there are about 400,000 distinct CDR3 sequences, 11% to 15% of which are singletons. The table lists this clonotype with many counts. Germline assignment: CDR1 LGHDT and CDR2 YNNKEL (reference sequence). The trim removed 1 base at V and 13 bases at J, leaving 6 bases unmatched. This CDR3 has 13 residues.

Sequencing was performed on blood. The chain links TRBV3-1 to TRBJ2-1; 8 bases map to TRBD2. The clonotype originates from a man aged 45 to 65 with Graves' ophthalmopathy. The chain's CDR3 is CASSQAPGLAQFF. CDR3 DNA: TGTGCCAGCAGCCAAGCTCCCGGACTAGCACAGTTCTTC.